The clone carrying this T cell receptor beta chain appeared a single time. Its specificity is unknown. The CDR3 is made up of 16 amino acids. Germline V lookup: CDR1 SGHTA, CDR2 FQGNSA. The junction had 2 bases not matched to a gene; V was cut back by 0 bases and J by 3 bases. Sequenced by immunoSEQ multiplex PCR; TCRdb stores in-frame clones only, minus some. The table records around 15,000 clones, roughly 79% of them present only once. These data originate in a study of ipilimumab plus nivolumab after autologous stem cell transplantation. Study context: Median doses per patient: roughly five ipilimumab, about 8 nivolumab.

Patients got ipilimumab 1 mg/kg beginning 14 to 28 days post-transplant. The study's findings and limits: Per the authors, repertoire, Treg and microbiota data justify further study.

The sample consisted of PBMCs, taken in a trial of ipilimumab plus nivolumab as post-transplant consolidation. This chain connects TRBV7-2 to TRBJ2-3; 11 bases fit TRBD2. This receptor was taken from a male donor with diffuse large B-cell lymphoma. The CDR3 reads CASSLASGGATDTQYF. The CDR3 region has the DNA TGTGCCAGCAGCTTAGCTAGCGGGGGGGCGACAGATACGCAGTATTTT.